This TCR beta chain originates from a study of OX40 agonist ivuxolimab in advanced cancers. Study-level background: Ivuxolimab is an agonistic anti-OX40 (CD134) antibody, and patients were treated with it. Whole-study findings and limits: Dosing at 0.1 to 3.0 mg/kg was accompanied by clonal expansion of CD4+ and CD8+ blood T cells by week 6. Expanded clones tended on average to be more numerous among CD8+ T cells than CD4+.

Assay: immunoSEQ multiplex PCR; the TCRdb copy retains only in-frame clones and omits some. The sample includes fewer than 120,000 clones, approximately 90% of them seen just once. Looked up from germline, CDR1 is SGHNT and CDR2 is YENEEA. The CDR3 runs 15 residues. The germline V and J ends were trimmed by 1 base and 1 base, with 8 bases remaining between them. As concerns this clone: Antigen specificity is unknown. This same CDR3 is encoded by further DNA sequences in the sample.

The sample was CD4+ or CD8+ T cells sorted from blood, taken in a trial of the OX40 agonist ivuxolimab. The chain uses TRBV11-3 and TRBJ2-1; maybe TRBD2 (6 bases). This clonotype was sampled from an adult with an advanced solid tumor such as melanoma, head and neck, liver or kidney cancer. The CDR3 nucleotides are TGTGCCAGCAGCTTAGGCGGGGATTCCTACAATGAGCAGTTCTTC. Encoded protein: CASSLGGDSYNEQFF. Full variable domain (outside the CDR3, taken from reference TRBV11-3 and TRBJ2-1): EAGVVQSPRYKIIEKKQPVAFWCNPISGHNTLYWYLQNLGQGPELLIRYENEEAVDDSQLPKDRFSAERLKGVDSTLKIQPAELGDSAVYLCASSLGGDSYNEQFFGPGTRLTVL.